This TCR beta chain was captured by sequencing in a study of PD-1 blockade in classical Hodgkin lymphoma. Produced via immunoSEQ multiplex PCR; TCRdb's table is partial and in-frame only. The data contain approximately 39,000 clones, about three quarters of them seen just once; the ten biggest clones take up approximately 9.4%. Notes on this clone: Its antigen remains unknown.

Time point meaning: cycle 4 day 1 (C4D1), after more than five weeks of nivolumab. There was relapse after autologous stem cell transplantation in every patient, and there was variation in brentuximab vedotin exposure. Whole-study results and caveats: CD4+ TCR diversity, unlike CD8+, climbed significantly by C4D1.

Germline loops: CDR1 LNHDA, CDR2 SQIVND (reference sequence). The ends were cut back, 3 bases at V and 5 bases at J, with 19 bases in the middle. This CDR3 contains 16 residues. Specimen: peripheral blood mononuclear cells (PBMCs), collected before the fourth cycle of nivolumab. The TCR was taken from a human donor with classical Hodgkin lymphoma. The chain links TRBV19 to TRBJ2-5; possible D gene TRBD1, 5 bases. The CDR3 DNA follows: TGTGCCAGTAGTATTCGTACGGGCAGGGTCATGGAGACCCAGTACTTC. Translation: CASSIRTGRVMETQYF.